This T cell receptor (beta chain) was profiled in a study of blood T cell repertoires in COVID-19. As for the study in general: Sources were T cells, B-cell-depleted T cells, or PBMCs; the material itself was cDNA or gDNA.

Participants came from 20 to 25 US areas, aged roughly 18 to 95 years. Categorization into cohorts depended on clinical history that participants reported. As to this clone: Germline and junction disagree at one end, which may indicate a read error.

In the study's own analysis: Amplification with reference gene primers provided the estimates of nucleated cell counts. Libraries were prepared by immunoSEQ multiplex PCR; TCRdb keeps only in-frame clonotypes and omits some of them. That table gives V, J and clone size, and the DNA gave D and trimming. The sample has roughly 150,000 clones, roughly 80% seen once. Looked up from germline, CDR1 is SGHRS and CDR2 is YFSETQ. This CDR3 region has 18 residues. Sample: PBMCs or T cells enriched from blood (not recorded which). This receptor was identified in a woman aged 40 to 50 with acute COVID-19. The chain carries TRBV5-1 and TRBJ2-1, with 14 bases aligning to TRBD2. The CDR3 loop reads CASRLGHSGLAGEGEQFF. CDR3 nucleotides: TGCGCCAGCAGGTTGGGGCACTCGGGACTAGCGGGAGAAGGAGAGCAGTTCTTC.